Reported below is one T cell receptor (beta chain). Other nucleotide sequences in the sample specify the same CDR3. The sample is drawn from a study of blood T cell repertoires in COVID-19. Turning to the study itself: From the United States, Italy and Spain came samples of acute and convalescent COVID-19.

Source study methods: Counts of nucleated cells, estimated from reference gene primer amplification, were obtained. Some clones are missing from TCRdb's copy, which holds only in-frame ones; the method was immunoSEQ multiplex PCR. V and J calls and clone size come straight from that table; D and trimming were deduced from the DNA. This sample carries approximately 250,000 clones, around four fifths of them seen once, and the ten largest clones take 3.5% to 5.5%. This CDR3 has 16 amino acids. V lost 0 bases, J lost 10 bases, and 8 bases stayed unmatched. Germline CDR1 and CDR2: MNHEY and SVGAGI. The chain carries TRBV6-5 and TRBJ1-6; 8 bases agree with TRBD1. This TCR derives from a man in his sixties who had recovered from COVID-19. The sample comprised peripheral blood. CDR3 in amino acids: CASSYSGQGVGSPLHF. For the CDR3, the DNA is TGTGCCAGCAGTTACTCCGGACAGGGAGTCGGGTCACCCCTCCACTTT.